This TCR beta chain derives from a study of cytomegalovirus exposure and HLA in healthy donors. The donors comprised healthy bone marrow donors. PCR was performed using 60 Vbeta and 13 Jbeta primers. Assay: immunoSEQ multiplex PCR; the TCRdb copy retains only in-frame clones and omits some. The table records under 110,000 clones, more than 75% of them present only once. CDR3 length equals 13 residues. V lost 0 bases and J 6 bases, leaving 8 bases between the germline ends. The germline gives CDR1 SGHAT, CDR2 FQNNGV. Specimen: PBMCs. The rearrangement uses TRBV11-2 and TRBJ1-1; no reliable D call. This receptor was taken from a woman aged 45-65 years in good health and CMV-seropositive. The CDR3 nucleotides are TGTGCCAGCAGCTTAGATCTAAGTCCTGAAGCTTTCTTT. Amino acid sequence: CASSLDLSPEAFF.